This T cell receptor (beta chain) comes out of a study of blood T cell repertoires in COVID-19 (dated by TCRdb to 2018 to 2021). At the level of the whole study: Collaborator samples came from the United States, Italy and Spain and covered acute and convalescent phases of COVID-19. The prospective study material was composed of cDNA or gDNA derived from T cells, B-cell-depleted T cells, or PBMCs. The dataset comprised deeply sampled blood TCRbeta repertoires from subjects exposed to, actively infected with, or recovered from COVID-19. The repertoires were made available in a free public database intended to serve as a resource for research on the immune response to SARS-CoV-2. The samples were drawn from the first 160 participants of the ongoing ImmuneRACE study and from about 1,200 subjects provided by 6 global collaborators. The sample metadata nearly always contained a de-identified subject ID, COVID-19 status, age in years and sex. HLA class I and class II types, where available, came from metadata supplied by the sample provider rather than from assay-based typing. Here is what the overall study found, with its caveats: Clinical and demographic metadata were provided uncurated, with the amount varying by source and participant.

On this clone itself: The specificity of this receptor is unknown. Base-call qualities are not available, and no considerably larger clone is one nucleotide away.

TCRbeta CDR3 regions were amplified from genomic DNA using the immunoSEQ Assay, a bias-controlled multiplex PCR. In the authors' own workflow: Nucleated cell counts per sample were estimated from amplification of reference gene primers within the assay. Sequence reads were collapsed and filtered to measure the absolute abundance of every unique TCRbeta CDR3 rearrangement. For each sample, productive Simpson clonality was calculated as the square root of Simpson's diversity index across productive rearrangements. TCRdb re-hosts the immuneACCESS table, in-frame sequences only. Its copies lack some clones; in the studies checked, an unresolved V gene accounts for under half of them, and the cause for the rest is not known. That table gives V, J and clone size, and the DNA gave D and trimming. In all, the sample holds 150,000 to 200,000 clones, and approximately 80% of those were seen once. The ten largest make up approximately 15% of the sample.

Participants in the prospective study were aged roughly 18 to 100 years, lived in 20 to 30 United States geographic areas, and enrolled through a virtual design. In the prospective study, participants were assigned to cohorts based on the clinical history participants reported in a screening survey and a study questionnaire. Recovered participants in ImmuneRACE Cohort 3 were defined by two consecutive negative NP/OP PCR tests, clearance by a healthcare professional, or resolution of symptoms. Each participant in the prospective study had whole blood, serum and a nasopharyngeal or oropharyngeal swab collected by mobile phlebotomists. Over a roughly 2-month period, participants in the prospective study had the option of providing additional blood draws and questionnaires. Blood samples from the prospective study were shipped frozen or at room temperature prior to DNA extraction. The CDR3 numbers 16 residues from cysteine through phenylalanine. Only the CDR3 DNA is retained, 48 bases long and in frame from the first base. The germline V gene yields MDHEN for CDR1 and SYDVKM for CDR2. Trimming accounts for 5 bases at V and 5 bases at J, while the number of junction bases matched to no gene is 8.

Rearrangement joined TRBV28 to TRBJ2-2, and 10 junction bases match TRBD2. This receptor was obtained from a woman aged 45 to 65 who had recovered from COVID-19. The source material was PBMCs or T cells enriched from blood (not recorded which). CDR3 loop: CASSLSSGRSTGELFF. The DNA is TGTGCCAGCAGTCTTTCTAGCGGGAGAAGTACCGGGGAGCTGTTTTTT.